What follows are 25 T cell receptor beta chains derived from one specimen sequenced in a study of CD8 T cells in ankylosing spondylitis. TCRdb redid the calling of the 5' RACE reads with MiXCR, one entry per CDR3 protein. The sample records 130,000 to 150,000 distinct CDR3 sequences, 7% to 10% being singletons. Sequencing was performed on synovial fluid, either unsorted or a sorted T cell fraction (not recorded which). Receptor source: a male donor with ankylosing spondylitis.

The table lists this clonotype with a few counts. The V and J genes are TRBV5-4 and TRBJ1-1; tentatively, D is TRBD1 (5 bases). The CDR3 totals 12 residues. Trimming left V 3 bases short and J 5 bases short, with 8 bases between. Germline lookup yields CDR1 SGHNT and CDR2 YYREEE (reference sequence). The CDR3 sequence is CASSSGRTEAFF. The CDR3 region has the DNA TGTGCCAGCAGCTCAGGGAGAACTGAAGCTTTCTTT.

This clonotype was observed many times. The chain couples TRBV5-1 to TRBJ1-1; D remains unclear. Trimming shortened V by 0 bases and J by 3 bases, and 9 bases separated the two germline ends. The CDR3 runs to 14 residues. CDR1 is SGHRS and CDR2 is YFSETQ in the germline V gene. CDR3 coding DNA: TGCGCCAGCAGCTTGGATTCGGGATACACTGAAGCTTTCTTT. Encoded protein: CASSLDSGYTEAFF.

The rearrangement links TRBV11-2 to TRBJ1-5, with TRBD1 identical over 9 bases. The CDR3 has 18 amino acids. V was clipped by 5 bases and J by 4 bases; unmatched bases: 15. Germline V gives CDR1 SGHAT, CDR2 FQNNGV. CDR3 protein: CASSPGTGRGARNQPQHF. The CDR3 nucleotides read TGTGCCAGCAGCCCCGGGACAGGGAGAGGGGCTCGGAATCAGCCCCAGCATTTT.

This clonotype was recorded at least ten times. The genes are TRBV5-1 and TRBJ2-3; D uncertain. The CDR3 loop spans 16 amino acids. Germline V gene data show CDR1 as SGHRS and CDR2 as YFSETQ. V was trimmed by 1 base and J by 0 bases, leaving 12 bases between them. CDR3 bases: TGCGCCAGCAGCTTGATAACAGCTGCTAGCACAGATACGCAGTATTTT. It codes for CASSLITAASTDTQYF.

This clonotype was seen a handful of times. The chain is built from TRBV10-3 and TRBJ2-5; the match to TRBD2 covers 13 bases. Trimming took 2 bases from V and 3 from J; bases not matched to a gene: 6. CDR3 size: 17 residues. Germline V gives CDR1 ENHRY, CDR2 SYGVKD. CDR3 in amino acids: CAISEISGTSGKETQYF. For the CDR3, the DNA is TGTGCCATCAGTGAGATCTCAGGGACTAGCGGGAAAGAGACCCAGTACTTC.

This clonotype appeared many times. The chain employs TRBV4-3 and TRBJ2-6, with D possibly matching TRBD1 (7 bases). V was cut by 3 bases and J by 4 bases, with 13 bases left in between. Germline assignment: CDR1 LGHNA and CDR2 YSLEER. The CDR3 covers 16 residues. For the CDR3, the DNA is TGCGCCAGCAGCCAGCGCGCGGGACAGGGGGCCAACGTCCTGACTTTC. Translation gives CASSQRAGQGANVLTF.

This clonotype has a handful of counts. The V and J genes are TRBV9 and TRBJ2-2; 7 bases are shared with TRBD1. The CDR3 is made up of 15 amino acids. V dropped 3 bases and J dropped 3; count of bases not matched to a gene: 5. Per germline, CDR1 SGDLS and CDR2 YYNGEE. This chain's CDR3 is CASSATGAYTGELFF. In nucleotides, the CDR3 is TGTGCCAGCAGCGCCACAGGGGCTTACACCGGGGAGCTGTTTTTT. Full variable domain (rest looked up from reference TRBV9 and TRBJ2-2): DSGVTQTPKHLITATGQRVTLRCSPRSGDLSVYWYQQSLDQGLQFLIQYYNGEERAKGNILERFSAQQFPDLHSELNLSSLELGDSALYFCASSATGAYTGELFFGEGSRLTVL.

This clonotype was found many times. This rearrangement joins TRBV20-1 to TRBJ2-7, with TRBD2 matching 12 bases. Germline values: CDR1 DFQATT, CDR2 SNEGSKA (reference sequence). V shed 6 bases, J shed 6 bases, and the junction held 12 bases outside the gene matches. The CDR3 length is 15 residues. CDR3 nucleotides: TGCAGTGCGAGAAGACTAGCGGGAGTTCCAGGCGAGCAGTACTTC. Amino acid sequence: CSARRLAGVPGEQYF.

At least ten counts were recorded for this clonotype. The chain recombines TRBV5-1 with TRBJ1-2; no definite D call. CDR1 is SGHRS and CDR2 is YFSETQ in the germline V gene. V lost 4 bases to trimming and J lost 5 bases, with 9 bases between them. The CDR3 runs 12 residues. CDR3 sequence reads: CASSQDLYGYTF. In DNA form, the CDR3 reads TGCGCCAGCAGCCAAGACCTGTATGGCTACACCTTC.

The sample holds a few counts of this clonotype. The rearrangement uses TRBV7-9 and TRBJ1-4; no firm D call. V lost 1 base, J lost 6 bases, and 9 bases lay in between. This CDR3 is built from 14 residues. Germline lookup yields CDR1 SEHNR and CDR2 FQNEAQ (reference sequence). The CDR3 sequence is CASSLDRSDEKLFF. For the CDR3, the DNA is TGTGCCAGCAGCTTAGATCGTAGTGATGAAAAACTGTTTTTT.

This clonotype was counted only a few times. The gene calls are TRBV3-1 and TRBJ1-1, with TRBD1 as a possible D gene (5 bases). Looked up from germline, CDR1 is LGHDT and CDR2 is YNNKEL (reference sequence). The CDR3 extends over 15 amino acids. V was shortened by 1 base and J by 4 bases, with 13 bases between the two germline ends. The CDR3 bases are TGTGCCAGCAGCCAAGGGGTCGCAGGGACCACTGAAGCTTTCTTT. Protein: CASSQGVAGTTEAFF. The variable domain in full, with the rest retrieved from reference TRBV3-1 and TRBJ1-1, is DTAVSQTPKYLVTQMGNDKSIKCEQNLGHDTMYWYKQDSKKFLKIMFSYNNKELIINETVPNRFSPKSPDKAHLNLHINSLELGDSAVYFCASSQGVAGTTEAFFGQGTRLTVV.

The chain recombines TRBV20-1 with TRBJ1-2; 8 bases match TRBD1. The CDR3 covers 14 residues. After removal of 5 bases from V and 4 bases from J, the junction contained 9 bases not matched to a gene. The germline V gene encodes CDR1 DFQATT and CDR2 SNEGSKA (reference sequence). Written as DNA, the CDR3 is TGCAGTGCTTACAGACAGGGGTTTCTCTATGGCTACACCTTC. This codes for CSAYRQGFLYGYTF.

This clonotype was counted ten times or more. The chain carries TRBV7-2 and TRBJ2-1; 9 bases align to TRBD1. With 5 bases clipped from V and 15 bases from J, the junction kept 11 bases outside the gene matches. CDR1 and CDR2 (germline): SGHTA, FQGNSA. There are 13 residues in the CDR3. CDR3 bases: TGTGCCAGCAGCCGGACCCCGGGACAGGGTTGGTTCTTC. Translated: CASSRTPGQGWFF.

This chain uses TRBV7-9 with TRBJ1-3; D is uncertain. Germline V lookup: CDR1 SEHNR, CDR2 FQNEAQ (reference sequence). V was trimmed by 2 bases and J by 0 bases, leaving 14 bases between them. This CDR3 region has 17 residues. The CDR3 sequence: CASSLNLASFSGNTIYF. DNA of the CDR3: TGTGCCAGCAGCTTAAATTTGGCAAGCTTCTCTGGAAACACCATATATTTT.

The table lists this clonotype with a few counts. The rearrangement uses TRBV20-1 and TRBJ1-2; tentatively, D is TRBD1 (5 bases). The CDR3 loop spans 12 amino acids. Germline assignment: CDR1 DFQATT and CDR2 SNEGSKA (reference sequence). The ends were cut back, 5 bases at V and 4 bases at J, with 11 bases in the middle. The CDR3 coding sequence is TGCAGTGCTTGGGACTGGGGCTATGGCTACACCTTC. Its translation: CSAWDWGYGYTF.

This clonotype was recorded many times. This rearrangement joins TRBV5-1 to TRBJ2-1; TRBD2 might be the D (6 bases). CDR1 SGHRS and CDR2 YFSETQ come from the germline V gene. V was trimmed by 5 bases and J by 0 bases, leaving 15 bases between them. The CDR3 totals 16 residues. The chain's CDR3 is CASRSGAGSSYNEQFF. CDR3 DNA: TGCGCCAGCAGATCCGGGGCGGGGAGCTCCTACAATGAGCAGTTCTTC. Filled out from reference TRBV5-1 and TRBJ2-1, the complete variable domain reads KAGVTQTPRYLIKTRGQQVTLSCSPISGHRSVSWYQQTPGQGLQFLFEYFSETQRNKGNFPGRFSGRQFSNSRSEMNVSTLELGDSALYLCASRSGAGSSYNEQFFGPGTRLTVL.

This clonotype was detected many times. The rearrangement uses TRBV7-2 and TRBJ2-1; D remains ambiguous. This CDR3 comprises 15 residues. The V gene's germline CDR1 is SGHTA and CDR2 FQGNSA. Trimming stripped 1 base from V and 0 bases from J, with 7 bases between. The DNA of the CDR3 is TGTGCCAGCAGCTTAGGGTCGAGCTCCTACAATGAGCAGTTCTTC. Its translation: CASSLGSSSYNEQFF.

This clonotype was recorded at least ten times. The chain carries TRBV7-2 and TRBJ2-3; 7 bases match TRBD2. The CDR3 has 15 amino acids. Germline-derived CDR1 and CDR2 are SGHTA and FQGNSA. The trim removed 1 base at V and 4 bases at J, leaving 5 bases unmatched. This CDR3 is CASSLGLAVADTQYF. The CDR3 bases are TGTGCCAGCAGCTTAGGGCTAGCGGTGGCAGATACGCAGTATTTT. The full variable domain, completed using reference TRBV7-2 and TRBJ2-3, is GAGVSQSPSNKVTEKGKDVELRCDPISGHTALYWYRQSLGQGLEFLIYFQGNSAPDKSGLPSDRFSAERTGGSVSTLTIQRTQQEDSAVYLCASSLGLAVADTQYFGPGTRLTVL.

This clonotype was counted only a few times. The genes are TRBV9 and TRBJ2-2; D might be TRBD2 (5 bases). The CDR3 has 14 residues. Germline CDR1 and CDR2: SGDLS and YYNGEE. V was trimmed by 4 bases and J by 4 bases, leaving 11 bases between them. CDR3 region: CASSRPSPTGELFF. CDR3 sequence (DNA): TGTGCCAGCAGCCGTCCTAGCCCCACCGGGGAGCTGTTTTTT.

This clonotype was recorded many times. The V call is TRBV5-1, the J call TRBJ2-7, with D unresolved. V shed 0 bases and J shed 2 bases, with 15 bases lying between them. Germline CDR1 and CDR2: SGHRS and YFSETQ. The CDR3 runs 16 residues. The CDR3: CASSLAGRPQTYEQYF. The CDR3, as DNA: TGCGCCAGCAGCTTGGCCGGCAGACCACAAACCTACGAGCAGTACTTC.

This clonotype is labeled as medium-sized. This chain uses TRBV20-1 with TRBJ2-7; D not certain. Deletions cut 5 bases from V and 3 bases from J, with 11 bases between. Germline V gene data show CDR1 as DFQATT and CDR2 as SNEGSKA (reference sequence). The CDR3 length is 12 residues. Written as DNA, the CDR3 is TGCAGTGCTGACCCCGACGGCTACGAGCAGTACTTC. Its translation is CSADPDGYEQYF.

This clonotype was counted ten times or more. The gene calls are TRBV12-3 or TRBV12-4 and TRBJ1-2; D uncertain. CDR3 size: 13 residues. Between the trimmed V and J ends, which lost 3 bases and 3 bases, there was a span of 8 bases. Here the CDR3 reads CASSFSVYYGYTF. The CDR3 bases are TGTGCCAGCAGTTTCTCGGTTTACTATGGCTACACCTTC.

Many counts were recorded for this clonotype. V gene TRBV10-3 combines with J gene TRBJ2-1; D remains ambiguous. The V gene's germline CDR1 is ENHRY and CDR2 SYGVKD. This CDR3 region has 15 residues. V lost 4 bases to trimming and J lost 2 bases, with 12 bases between them. CDR3 DNA: TGTGCCATCAGTGTGACATCCGACCCCTACAATGAGCAGTTCTTC. Protein: CAISVTSDPYNEQFF.

V is TRBV5-1 and J is TRBJ1-1, with a weak D call TRBD1 (5 bases). V lost 4 bases and J 3 bases, leaving 10 bases between the germline ends. Looked up from germline, CDR1 is SGHRS and CDR2 is YFSETQ. This CDR3 comprises 13 residues. The CDR3 bases are TGCGCCAGCAGCGAGACGGGGCACACTGAAGCTTTCTTT. It yields the protein CASSETGHTEAFF.

The chain joins TRBV20-1 to TRBJ2-2; 14 nucleotides align to TRBD2. V lost 5 bases, J lost 1 base, and 6 bases stayed unmatched. In germline, CDR1 is DFQATT, CDR2 SNEGSKA (reference sequence). The CDR3 length is 17 residues. CDR3 loop: CSASTSGGAENTGELFF. The CDR3 nucleotides are TGCAGTGCTTCGACTAGCGGGGGGGCCGAGAACACCGGGGAGCTGTTTTTT.